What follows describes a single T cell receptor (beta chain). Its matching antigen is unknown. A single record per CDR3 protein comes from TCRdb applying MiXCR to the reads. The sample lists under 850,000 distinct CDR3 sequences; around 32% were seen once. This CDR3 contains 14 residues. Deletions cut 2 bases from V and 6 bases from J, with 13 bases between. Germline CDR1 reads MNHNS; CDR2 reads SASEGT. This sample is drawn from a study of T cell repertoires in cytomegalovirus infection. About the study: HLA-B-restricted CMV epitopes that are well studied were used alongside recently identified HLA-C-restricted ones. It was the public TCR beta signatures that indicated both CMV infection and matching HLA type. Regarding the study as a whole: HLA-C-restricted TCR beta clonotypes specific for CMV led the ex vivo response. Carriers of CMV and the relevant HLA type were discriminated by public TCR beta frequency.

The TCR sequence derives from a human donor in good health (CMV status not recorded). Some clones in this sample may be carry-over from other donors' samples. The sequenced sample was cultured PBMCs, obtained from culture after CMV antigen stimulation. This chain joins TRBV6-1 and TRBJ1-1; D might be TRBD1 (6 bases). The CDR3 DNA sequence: TGTGCCAGCAGTGAAAATCGTTCAGGGGCTGAAGCTTTCTTT. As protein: CASSENRSGAEAFF.